Listed below are T cell receptor beta chains from one sample, sequenced in a study of T cells expressing NK-cell markers. TCRdb reprocessed the 5' RACE reads and stores each CDR3 protein as one record, lacking DNA. This repertoire includes 400,000 to 500,000 distinct CDR3 sequences. Sequenced input: blood T cells: a sorted CD56 or NKG2C T cell subset, CD4+ or CD8+ T cells, or bulk PBMC T cells (not recorded which). The source is a woman aged 18-70 years in good health. The CDR3 runs from the conserved cysteine through the conserved F or W.

>TRBJ2-3|TRBV4-3
CASSQASGSSADTQYF
>TRBJ1-1|TRBV20-1
CSAPRGGGYTEAFF
>TRBJ1-3|TRBV7-9
CASIQGYTIYF
>TRBJ1-6|TRBV12-3/TRBV12-4
CASSRGGRNSPLHF
>TRBJ2-1|TRBV7-2
CASSLAVGPQFF
>TRBJ2-7|TRBV29-1
CSVEGEDGPTYEQYF
>TRBJ2-1|TRBV6-1
CASRSNRGPSYNEQFF
>TRBJ1-5|TRBV18
CASSPSIGDNQPQHF
>TRBJ2-2|TRBV7-9
CASSKLSAAGELFF
>TRBJ2-1|TRBV20-1
CSARATGQGRYHEQFF
>TRBJ2-1|TRBV7-9
CASSSTNTYNEQFF
>TRBJ1-4|TRBV5-1
CASSFGRGNAGEKLFF
>TRBJ2-3|TRBV13
CASSSASSGLSTDTQYF
>TRBJ1-6|TRBV25-1
CASSGPRGEDDNSPLHF
>TRBJ2-4|TRBV20-1
CSARGTGSQGNIQYF
>TRBJ2-2|TRBV20-1
CSANRDGTGELFF
>TRBJ2-1|TRBV14
CASQGGYLYNEQFF
>TRBJ2-5|TRBV1
CTSSQERQQETQYF
>TRBJ2-1|TRBV7-2
CASSLAALAGVGEQFF
>TRBJ1-2|TRBV20-1
CSASLNRGSYGYTF
>TRBJ2-2|TRBV29-1
CSVGRGDTGELFF
>TRBJ2-5|TRBV19
CASTGRSRETQYF
>TRBJ1-2|TRBV20-1
CSALTAAGYTF
>TRBJ1-4|TRBV12-3/TRBV12-4
CASSFDRYNEKLFF
>TRBJ1-1|TRBV10-3
CAITEGQDMNTEAFF
>TRBJ1-2|TRBV7-8
CASSLEKGARGYTF
>TRBJ2-2|TRBV11-3
CASSLAVGAGELFF
>TRBJ2-1|TRBV7-3
CASSSSSGLAGRNEQFF
>TRBJ2-5|TRBV12-3/TRBV12-4
CASTTGYLGETQYF
>TRBJ2-3|TRBV14
CASSARDYITDTQYF
>TRBJ1-5|TRBV20-1
CSANQEEQPQHF
>TRBJ1-2|TRBV5-5
CASSTDRDGYTF
>TRBJ2-5|TRBV9
CASSAHPDSETQYF
>TRBJ1-2|TRBV2
CASWHLRQVPDGYTF
>TRBJ2-2|TRBV9
CASSVGTNTGELFF
>TRBJ1-5|TRBV21-1
CASSKGGAPHQPQHF
>TRBJ2-3|TRBV5-1
CASSPGQGWDTDTQYF
>TRBJ2-5|TRBV6-2/TRBV6-3
CASIGYGETQYF
>TRBJ1-3|TRBV12-3/TRBV12-4
CASSSSRGVGNTIYF
>TRBJ2-7|TRBV7-9
CASSSAGGIMYEQYF